A single sample gave rise to the 14 T cell receptor beta chains below, sequenced in a study of tumor-infiltrating lymphocytes in localized non-small cell lung cancer. Assay used: immunoSEQ multiplex PCR; TCRdb lists only in-frame clones, some missing. This sample has roughly 10,000 clones, with under 85% found just once. The sequenced sample consisted of lung tumor tissue. Source of these receptors: a human donor with non-small cell lung cancer.

This clone has only a few counts. The chain recombines TRBV7-2 with TRBJ1-1; D is possibly TRBD1 (6 bases). The V end was cut by 6 bases, the J end by 4 bases, with 12 bases between. The CDR3 consists of 13 residues. Germline CDR1 reads SGHTA; CDR2 reads FQGNSA. CDR3: CASSTGRGTEAFF. CDR3 in DNA: TGTGCCAGCAGTACAGGGAGGGGCACTGAAGCTTTCTTT.

V gene TRBV29-1 combines with J gene TRBJ1-2; 8 nucleotides align to TRBD1. Trimming took 6 bases from V and 4 from J; bases not matched to a gene: 1. The CDR3 runs to 11 residues. CDR1 is SQVTM and CDR2 is ANQGSEA in the germline V gene. The CDR3 nucleotides are TGCAGCGTAACAGGGGGCTATGGCTACACCTTC. Translated, it gives CSVTGGYGYTF.

This clone was picked up a small number of times. The V call is TRBV5-1, the J call TRBJ2-7; TRBD2 matches 13 bases. This CDR3 comprises 15 residues. Per germline, CDR1 SGHRS and CDR2 YFSETQ. The V gene end was trimmed by 3 bases and the J gene end by 7 bases; junction bases not matched to a gene: 7. The CDR3, as DNA: TGCGCCAGCAGCTCCCCGGGACTAGCGGGGAAGGAGCAGTACTTC. Its protein is CASSSPGLAGKEQYF.

This chain uses TRBV7-9 with TRBJ1-5; a weak D match, TRBD1 (5 bases). CDR1 SEHNR and CDR2 FQNEAQ come from the germline V gene (reference sequence). This CDR3 has 16 amino acids. Trimming removed 0 bases from V and 0 bases from J, with 9 bases in between. In nucleotides, the CDR3 is TGTGCCAGCAGCTTAGCCTTCCAGGGTAGCAATCAGCCCCAGCATTTT. This translates into CASSLAFQGSNQPQHF.

The chain combines TRBV7-9 with TRBJ1-2, with a weak D call TRBD1 (6 bases). The V end lost 1 base, the J end lost 6 bases, and 9 bases lay between the germline ends. CDR3 length equals 13 residues. Germline values: CDR1 SEHNR, CDR2 FQNEAQ (reference sequence). The CDR3 sequence is CASSLGPGDGYTF. Written as DNA, the CDR3 is TGTGCCAGCAGCTTAGGTCCAGGGGATGGCTACACCTTC.

The rearrangement uses TRBV29-1 and TRBJ2-2; D is perhaps TRBD2 (6 bases). This CDR3 contains 15 residues. Germline CDR1 reads SQVTM; CDR2 reads ANQGSEA. Trimming removed 4 bases at V and 7 bases at J, with 19 bases between. Here the CDR3 DNA reads TGCAGCGTTGGGAGGGCCGATCGTTCTAACGGGGAGCTGTTTTTT. As protein: CSVGRADRSNGELFF.

V and J are TRBV18 and TRBJ2-7; TRBD2 matches at 10 bases. CDR1 KGHSH and CDR2 LQKENI come from the germline V gene. The trim removed 0 bases at V and 6 bases at J, leaving 8 bases unmatched. This CDR3 is 16 amino acids long. CDR3 DNA: TGTGCCAGCTCACCACCACCCGCCGGGACTAGCGTCGAGCAGTACTTC. The encoded protein is CASSPPPAGTSVEQYF.

The chain recombines TRBV7-9 with TRBJ2-5; TRBD1 agrees at 7 bases. J lost 1 base, V lost 1 base, and 6 bases had no gene match. Germline V gene lookup returns CDR1 SEHNR and CDR2 FQNEAQ (reference sequence). This CDR3 is built from 16 residues. CDR3 DNA: TGTGCCAGCAGCTTAGACCTACAGGGGCGCCAAGAGACCCAGTACTTC. Translation: CASSLDLQGRQETQYF.

The V gene is TRBV6-1, the J gene TRBJ1-1, with D possibly TRBD1 on 5 matching bases. The V gene's germline CDR1 is MNHNS and CDR2 SASEGT. This CDR3 comprises 11 residues. The V end was cut by 11 bases, the J end by 4 bases, with 11 bases between. CDR3 protein: CALGARTEAFF. CDR3 nucleotide sequence: TGTGCCCTAGGGGCACGCACTGAAGCTTTCTTT.

This clone has a handful of counts. The chain carries TRBV19 and TRBJ1-1, with 10 bases fitting TRBD1. Unmatched junction bases numbered 10, after V lost 3 bases and J lost 3 bases. The CDR3 contains 17 residues. From germline, CDR1 is LNHDA and CDR2 SQIVND (reference sequence). For the CDR3, the DNA is TGTGCCAGTAGTATCAAACTCCGGGACAGGGGTGACACTGAAGCTTTCTTT. Its protein product is CASSIKLRDRGDTEAFF.

The chain carries TRBV7-2 and TRBJ1-1; D unresolved. CDR3 length equals 14 residues. Germline-derived CDR1 and CDR2 are SGHTA and FQGNSA. V was clipped by 3 bases and J by 0 bases, with 8 bases between them. CDR3 sequence (DNA): TGTGCCAGCAGCTTTACCCAGTTGAACACTGAAGCTTTCTTT. It is translated as CASSFTQLNTEAFF.

V and J are TRBV25-1 and TRBJ2-1, with D unresolved. Looked up from germline, CDR1 is MGHDK and CDR2 is SYGVNS. The CDR3 is made up of 13 amino acids. V lost 5 bases to trimming and J lost 8 bases, with 13 bases between them. The CDR3 is CASSFLHLDEQFF. The CDR3 DNA is TGTGCCAGCAGTTTTCTACACTTGGATGAGCAGTTCTTC.

The chain is built from TRBV11-3 and TRBJ1-1; TRBD1 aligns across 7 bases. This CDR3 region has 14 residues. Germline V CDR1 and CDR2: SGHNT, YENEEA. Trimming cost V 5 bases and J 5 bases; bases outside gene matches: 8. As DNA, the CDR3 is TGTGCCAGCAGCGGAACAGGGGCAGGGACTGAAGCTTTCTTT. This encodes CASSGTGAGTEAFF.

J is TRBJ1-4 and V is TRBV5-1; no clear D gene. Trimming cost V 4 bases and J 8 bases, with 15 bases left between them. Germline CDR1 reads SGHRS; CDR2 reads YFSETQ. This CDR3 region has 14 residues. CDR3 residues: CASSPRGLGEKLFF. CDR3 nucleotide sequence: TGCGCCAGCAGCCCCCGCGGGTTAGGGGAAAAACTGTTTTTT. Variable domain in full (rest from reference TRBV5-1 and TRBJ1-4): KAGVTQTPRYLIKTRGQQVTLSCSPISGHRSVSWYQQTPGQGLQFLFEYFSETQRNKGNFPGRFSGRQFSNSRSEMNVSTLELGDSALYLCASSPRGLGEKLFFGSGTQLSVL.